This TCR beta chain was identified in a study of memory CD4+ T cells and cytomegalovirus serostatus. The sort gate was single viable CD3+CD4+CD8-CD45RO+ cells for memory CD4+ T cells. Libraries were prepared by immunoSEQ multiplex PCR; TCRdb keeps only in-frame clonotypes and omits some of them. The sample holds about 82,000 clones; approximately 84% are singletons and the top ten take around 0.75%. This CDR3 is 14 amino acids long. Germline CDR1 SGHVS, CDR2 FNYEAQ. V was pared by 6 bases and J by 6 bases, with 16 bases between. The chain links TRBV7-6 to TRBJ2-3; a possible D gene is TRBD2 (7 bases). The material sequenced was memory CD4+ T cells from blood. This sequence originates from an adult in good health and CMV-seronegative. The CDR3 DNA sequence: TGTGCCAGCAGGAGGGGGGGTACGGACGATACGCAGTATTTT. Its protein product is CASRRGGTDDTQYF.